This TCR beta chain emerged from a study of blood T cell repertoires in COVID-19. At the level of the study: PBMCs, B-cell-depleted T cells, or T cells provided the cDNA or gDNA that made up the material.

CDR1 and CDR2 from the germline V gene are LGHDT and YNNKEL (reference sequence). J gave up 3 bases and V 6 bases, and 9 bases lay outside the gene matches. This CDR3 spans 16 amino acids. The study recruited people aged roughly 18 to 100 years across around 23 US areas. The data were produced by immunoSEQ multiplex PCR, yet TCRdb's version contains in-frame clones alone and is incomplete. The repertoire holds roughly 360,000 clones, with roughly 87% as singletons. The source of this sequence is a woman aged 50 to 60 who had recovered from COVID-19. This chain uses TRBV3-1 (or the pseudogene TRBV3-2) with TRBJ2-2; 8 bases fit TRBD2. The sequenced sample consisted of PBMCs or T cells enriched from blood (not recorded which). CDR3 DNA sequence: TGTGCCAGCAGGGAGCTTGGACTAGCTCACACCGGGGAGCTGTTTTTT. It codes for CASRELGLAHTGELFF.